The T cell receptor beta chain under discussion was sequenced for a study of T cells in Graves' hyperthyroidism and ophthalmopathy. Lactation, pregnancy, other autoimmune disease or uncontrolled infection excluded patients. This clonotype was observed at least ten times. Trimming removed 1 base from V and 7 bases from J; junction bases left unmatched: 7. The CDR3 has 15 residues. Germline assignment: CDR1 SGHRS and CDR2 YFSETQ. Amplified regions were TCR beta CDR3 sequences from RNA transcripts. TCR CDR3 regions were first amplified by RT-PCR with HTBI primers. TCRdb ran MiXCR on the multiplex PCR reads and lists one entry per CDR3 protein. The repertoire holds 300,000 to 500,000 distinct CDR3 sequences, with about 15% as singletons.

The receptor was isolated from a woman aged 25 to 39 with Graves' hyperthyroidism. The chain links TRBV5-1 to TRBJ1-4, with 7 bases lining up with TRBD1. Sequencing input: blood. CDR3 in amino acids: CASSLLGQKGEKLFF. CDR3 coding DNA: TGCGCCAGCAGCTTGTTGGGACAGAAGGGTGAAAAACTGTTTTTT.